The T cell receptor beta chain described here comes from a study of CD4 T cells in relation to SARS-CoV-2 and coronaviruses. Before the COVID-19 pandemic, during about 2010-2018, CD4+ T cells were taken from unexposed donors. The cells were cultured for less than twelve days before CD4+ T cells were isolated. Testing used SARS-CoV-2 S/N and four cold-coronavirus spikes on unexposed-donor CD4+ T cells, cells permitting. Roughly 2 million PBMCs per well were cultured with approximately 9.2 IU/ml IL-2. Using immunoSEQ multiplex PCR, the repertoire was profiled, and TCRdb retains in-frame clones only, with some absent. The profile shows roughly 16,000 clones, about 78% of them singletons. CDR1 and CDR2 from the germline V gene are LGHDT and YNNKEL (reference sequence). The length of the CDR3 is 16 residues. V was shortened by 2 bases and J by 3 bases, with 13 bases between the two germline ends. In its sample, this clone ranks as large. Antigen unknown.

Study-level points and caveats: About 65% of donors had memory CD4+ clonotypes crossrecognizing SARS-CoV-2 and common cold coronavirus spike.

V gene TRBV3-1 (or the pseudogene TRBV3-2) combines with J gene TRBJ1-4; the D is unclear. Sequencing used CD4+ T cells from PBMCs, cultured in vitro. The sequence was collected from a human donor in good health. CDR3: CASSQKPTGSNEKLFF. CDR3 bases: TGTGCCAGCAGCCAAAAACCGACGGGTTCTAATGAAAAACTGTTTTTT.